This T cell receptor (beta chain) was sequenced during a study of T cell responses to AZD1222 COVID-19 vaccine. In regard to this clone: The antigen remains unidentified.

Germline CDR1 and CDR2: MNHEY and SMNVEV (reference sequence). CDR3 length: 17 amino acids. The ends lost 6 bases at V and 5 bases at J; junction bases unmatched: 16. The protocol was immunoSEQ multiplex PCR, while the TCRdb copy is restricted to in-frame clones and leaves out a portion. The sample shows approximately 130,000 clones, 80% to 95% of them seen only once. Notes on the study in general: Only a handful of AZD1222 recipients, several in all, had baseline seropositivity.

The material was peripheral blood, obtained on day 0 of AZD1222 vaccination. The V gene is TRBV27, the J gene TRBJ1-5, with 7 bases that match TRBD1. The sequence was collected from an adult in good health. CDR3 sequence: CASSPLTTGRLDQPQHF. CDR3 bases: TGTGCCAGCAGCCCCCTCACGACAGGGAGGCTGGATCAGCCCCAGCATTTT.